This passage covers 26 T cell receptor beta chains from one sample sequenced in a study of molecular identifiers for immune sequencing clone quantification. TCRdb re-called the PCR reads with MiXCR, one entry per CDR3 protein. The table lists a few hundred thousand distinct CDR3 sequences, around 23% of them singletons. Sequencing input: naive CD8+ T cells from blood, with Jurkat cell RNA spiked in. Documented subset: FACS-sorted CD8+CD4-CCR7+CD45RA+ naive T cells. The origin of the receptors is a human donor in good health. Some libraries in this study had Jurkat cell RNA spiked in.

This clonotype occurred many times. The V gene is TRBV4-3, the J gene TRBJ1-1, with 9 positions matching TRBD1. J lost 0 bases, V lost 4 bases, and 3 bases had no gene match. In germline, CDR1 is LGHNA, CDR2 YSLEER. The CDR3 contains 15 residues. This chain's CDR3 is CASSPGTGLNTEAFF. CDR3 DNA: TGCGCCAGCAGCCCGGGGACAGGGTTGAACACTGAAGCTTTCTTT.

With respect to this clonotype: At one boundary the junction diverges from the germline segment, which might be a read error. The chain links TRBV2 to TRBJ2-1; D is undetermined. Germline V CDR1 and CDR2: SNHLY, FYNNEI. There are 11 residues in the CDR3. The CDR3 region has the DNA TGTGCCAGCAGTGGTCGTAATGAGCGGTTCTTC. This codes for CASSGRNERFF. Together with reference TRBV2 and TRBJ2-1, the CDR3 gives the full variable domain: EPEVTQTPSHQVTQMGQEVILRCVPISNHLYFYWYRQILGQKVEFLVSFYNNEISEKSEIFDDQFSVERPDGSNFTLKIRSTKLEDSAMYFCASSGRNERFFGPGTRLTVL.

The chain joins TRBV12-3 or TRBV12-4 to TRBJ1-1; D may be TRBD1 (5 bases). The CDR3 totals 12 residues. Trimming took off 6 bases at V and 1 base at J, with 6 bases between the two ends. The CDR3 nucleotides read TGTGCCAGCAGGGACACGAACACTGAAGCTTTCTTT. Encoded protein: CASRDTNTEAFF.

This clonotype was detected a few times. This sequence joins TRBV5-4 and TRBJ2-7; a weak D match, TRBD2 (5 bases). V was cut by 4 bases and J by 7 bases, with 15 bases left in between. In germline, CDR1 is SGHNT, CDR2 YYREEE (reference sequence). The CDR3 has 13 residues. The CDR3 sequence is CASSVGITGEQYF. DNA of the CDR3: TGTGCCAGCAGCGTTGGGATAACGGGGGAGCAGTACTTC.

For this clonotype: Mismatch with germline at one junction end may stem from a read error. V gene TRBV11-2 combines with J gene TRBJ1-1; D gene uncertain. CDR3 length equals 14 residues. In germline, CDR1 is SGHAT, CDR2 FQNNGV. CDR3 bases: TGTGCCAGCAGCTCCCCTAGGAGGAACACTGGAGCTTTCTTT. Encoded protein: CASSSPRRNTGAFF.

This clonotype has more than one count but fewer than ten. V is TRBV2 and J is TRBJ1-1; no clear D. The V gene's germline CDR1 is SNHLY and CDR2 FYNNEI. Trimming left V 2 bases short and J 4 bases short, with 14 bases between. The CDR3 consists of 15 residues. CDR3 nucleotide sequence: TGTGCCAGCAGTGAAATGGGAAAGGGAAGCACTGAAGCTTTCTTT. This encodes CASSEMGKGSTEAFF.

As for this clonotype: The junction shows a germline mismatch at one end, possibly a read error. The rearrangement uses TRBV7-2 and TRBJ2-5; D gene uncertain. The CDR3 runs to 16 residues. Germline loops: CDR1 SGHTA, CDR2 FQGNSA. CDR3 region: CASSLAGLRAQEPQYF. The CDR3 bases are TGTGCCAGCAGCTTAGCTGGTCTTAGGGCCCAAGAGCCCCAGTACTTC.

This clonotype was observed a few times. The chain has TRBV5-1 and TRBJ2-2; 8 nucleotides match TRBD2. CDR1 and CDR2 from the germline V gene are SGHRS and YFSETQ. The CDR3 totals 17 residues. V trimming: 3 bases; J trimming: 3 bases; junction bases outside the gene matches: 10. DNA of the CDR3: TGCGCCAGCAGCTCACTTGGACTAGCATTCGACACCGGGGAGCTGTTTTTT. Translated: CASSSLGLAFDTGELFF.

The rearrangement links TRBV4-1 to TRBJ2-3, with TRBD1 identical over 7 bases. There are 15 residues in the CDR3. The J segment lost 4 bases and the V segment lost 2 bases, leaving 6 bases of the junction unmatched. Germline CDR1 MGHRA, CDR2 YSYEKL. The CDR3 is CASSQLQGTADTQYF. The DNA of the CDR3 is TGCGCCAGCAGCCAACTACAGGGGACGGCAGATACGCAGTATTTT.

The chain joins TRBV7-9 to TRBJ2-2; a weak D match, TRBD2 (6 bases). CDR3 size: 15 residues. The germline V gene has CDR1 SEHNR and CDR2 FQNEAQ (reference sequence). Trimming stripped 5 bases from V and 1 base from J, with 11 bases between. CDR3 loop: CASSRMRGNTGELFF. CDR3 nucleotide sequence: TGTGCCAGCAGCCGGATGCGGGGGAACACCGGGGAGCTGTTTTTT.

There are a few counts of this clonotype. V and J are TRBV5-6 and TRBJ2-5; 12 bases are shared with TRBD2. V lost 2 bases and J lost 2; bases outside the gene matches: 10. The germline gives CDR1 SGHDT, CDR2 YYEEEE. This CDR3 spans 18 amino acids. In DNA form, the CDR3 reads TGTGCCAGCAGCTTTGGGGCCGGGACTAGCGGGTTACAAGAGACCCAGTACTTC. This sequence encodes CASSFGAGTSGLQETQYF.

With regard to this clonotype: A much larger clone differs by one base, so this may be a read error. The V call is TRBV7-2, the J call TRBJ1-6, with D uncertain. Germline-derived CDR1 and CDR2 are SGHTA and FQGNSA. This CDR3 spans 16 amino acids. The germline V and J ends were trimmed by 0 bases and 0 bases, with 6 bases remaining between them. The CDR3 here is CASSLATSSYNSPLHF. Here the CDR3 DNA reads TGTGCCAGCAGCTTAGCCACGAGCTCCTATAATTCACCCCTCCACTTT.

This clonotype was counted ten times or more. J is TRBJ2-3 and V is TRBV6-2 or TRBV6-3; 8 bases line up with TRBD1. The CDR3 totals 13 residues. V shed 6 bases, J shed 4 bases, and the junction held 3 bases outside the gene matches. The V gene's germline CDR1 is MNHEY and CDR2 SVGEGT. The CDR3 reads CASRDRAPDTQYF. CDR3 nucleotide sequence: TGTGCCAGCAGGGACAGGGCCCCAGATACGCAGTATTTT.

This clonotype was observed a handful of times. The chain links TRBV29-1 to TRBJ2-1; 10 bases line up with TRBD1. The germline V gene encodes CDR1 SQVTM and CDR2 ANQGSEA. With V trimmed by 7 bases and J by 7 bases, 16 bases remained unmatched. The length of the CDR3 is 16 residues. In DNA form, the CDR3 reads TGCAGCGGATCCCCCTTTCCCGGGACAGGGGTAAATGAGCAGTTCTTC. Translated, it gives CSGSPFPGTGVNEQFF.

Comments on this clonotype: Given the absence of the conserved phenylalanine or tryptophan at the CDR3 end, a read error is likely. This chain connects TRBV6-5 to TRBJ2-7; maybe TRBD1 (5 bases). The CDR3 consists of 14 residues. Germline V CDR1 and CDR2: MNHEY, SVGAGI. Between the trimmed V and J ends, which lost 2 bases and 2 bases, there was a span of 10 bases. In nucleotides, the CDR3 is TGTGCCAGCAGTTACGACAGTAACACCTACGAGCAGTACCTC. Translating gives CASSYDSNTYEQYL.

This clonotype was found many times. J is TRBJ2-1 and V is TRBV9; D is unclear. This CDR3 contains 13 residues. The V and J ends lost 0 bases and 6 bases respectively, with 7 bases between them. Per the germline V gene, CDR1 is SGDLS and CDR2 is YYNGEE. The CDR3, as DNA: TGTGCCAGCAGCGTAGGACTTCTCAATGAGCAGTTCTTC. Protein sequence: CASSVGLLNEQFF.

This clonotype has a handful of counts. CDR3 sequence: CASSPPGGVSSYEQYF. The CDR3 region has the DNA TGTGCCAGCTCACCCCCTGGCGGGGTCAGCTCCTACGAGCAGTACTTC. The chain employs TRBV18 and TRBJ2-7; perhaps TRBD2 as D (6 bases). V was shortened by 3 bases and J by 0 bases, with 15 bases between the two germline ends. The CDR3 covers 16 residues. Germline V gives CDR1 KGHSH, CDR2 LQKENI.

CDR3 sequence: CASTIGPEEYF. Written as DNA, the CDR3 is TGTGCCAGCACCATCGGACCGGAGGAGTACTTC. The J gene is TRBJ2-5, the V gene TRBV2, with D possibly TRBD2 on 5 matching bases. Trimming pared 7 bases from V and 12 bases from J, leaving 15 bases between. Germline V gene lookup returns CDR1 SNHLY and CDR2 FYNNEI. CDR3 length equals 11 residues. The variable domain in full, completed from reference TRBV2 and TRBJ2-5, reads EPEVTQTPSHQVTQMGQEVILRCVPISNHLYFYWYRQILGQKVEFLVSFYNNEISEKSEIFDDQFSVERPDGSNFTLKIRSTKLEDSAMYFCASTIGPEEYFGPGTRLLVL.

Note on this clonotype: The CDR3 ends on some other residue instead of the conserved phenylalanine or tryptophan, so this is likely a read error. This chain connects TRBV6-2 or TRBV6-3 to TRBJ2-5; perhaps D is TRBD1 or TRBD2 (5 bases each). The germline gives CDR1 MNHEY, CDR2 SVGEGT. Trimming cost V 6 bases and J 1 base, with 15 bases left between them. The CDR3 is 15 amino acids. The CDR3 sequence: CASRGTVGPQETQYI. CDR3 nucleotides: TGTGCCAGCAGGGGGACGGTCGGGCCCCAAGAGACCCAGTACATC.

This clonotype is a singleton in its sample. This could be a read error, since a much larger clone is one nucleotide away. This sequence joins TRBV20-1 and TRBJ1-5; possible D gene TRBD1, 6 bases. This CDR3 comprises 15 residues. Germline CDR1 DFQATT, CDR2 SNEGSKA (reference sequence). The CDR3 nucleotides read TGCAATGCTGGGGGCGGGTCTGCTCGGAATCAGCCCCAGCATTTT. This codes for CNAGGGSARNQPQHF.

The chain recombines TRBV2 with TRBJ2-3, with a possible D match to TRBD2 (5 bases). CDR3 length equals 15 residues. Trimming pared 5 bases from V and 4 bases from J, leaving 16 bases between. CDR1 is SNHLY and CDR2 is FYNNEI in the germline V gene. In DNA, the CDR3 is TGTGCCAGCAGTTTGTGGGAGAGAGGCTCAGATACGCAGTATTTT. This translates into CASSLWERGSDTQYF.

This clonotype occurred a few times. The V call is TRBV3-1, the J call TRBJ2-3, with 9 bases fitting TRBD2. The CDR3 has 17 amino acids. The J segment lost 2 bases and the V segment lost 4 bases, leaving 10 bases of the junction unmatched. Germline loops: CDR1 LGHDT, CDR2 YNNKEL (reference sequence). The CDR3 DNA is TGTGCCAGCAGCCCTCGGTCTAGCGGGGCGATCACAGATACGCAGTATTTT. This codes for CASSPRSSGAITDTQYF.

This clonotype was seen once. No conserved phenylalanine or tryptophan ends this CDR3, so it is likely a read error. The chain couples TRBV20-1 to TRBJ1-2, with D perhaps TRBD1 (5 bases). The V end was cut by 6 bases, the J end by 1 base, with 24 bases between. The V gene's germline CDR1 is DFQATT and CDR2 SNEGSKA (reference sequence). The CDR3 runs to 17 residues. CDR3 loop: CSARPREGQAYNYGYTI. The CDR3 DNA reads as TGCAGTGCACGTCCCAGGGAGGGCCAAGCTTATAACTATGGCTACACCATC.

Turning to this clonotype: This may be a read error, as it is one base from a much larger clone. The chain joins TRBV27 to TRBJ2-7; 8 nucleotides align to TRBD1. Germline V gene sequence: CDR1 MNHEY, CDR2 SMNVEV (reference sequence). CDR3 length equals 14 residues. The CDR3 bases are TGTGCCAGCAGTTTGTCCAGGGGGCCCTACGAGCAGTGCTTC. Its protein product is CASSLSRGPYEQCF.

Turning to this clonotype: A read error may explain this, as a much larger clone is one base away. This CDR3 is CASSPAGNQPEHF. The CDR3 bases are TGCGCCAGCAGCCCCGCCGGGAATCAGCCCGAGCATTTT. This chain links TRBV4-1 with TRBJ1-5; D uncertain. CDR1 is MGHRA, CDR2 YSYEKL, per germline. The CDR3 is 13 residues long.

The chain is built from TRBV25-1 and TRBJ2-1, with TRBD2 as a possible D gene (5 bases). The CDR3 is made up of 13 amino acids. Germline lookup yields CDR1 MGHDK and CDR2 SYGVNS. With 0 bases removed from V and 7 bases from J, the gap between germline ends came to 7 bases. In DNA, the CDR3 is TGTGCCAGCAGTGAATATGCGGGTAATGAGCAGTTCTTC. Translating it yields CASSEYAGNEQFF.